This paragraph covers one T cell receptor beta chain sequence. Its specificity is not known. At one of its ends the junction is not consistent with the germline gene, which may arise from a read error. Primers: 60 Vbeta forward and 13 Jbeta reverse. Sequencing was performed with immunoSEQ multiplex PCR; in TCRdb, only in-frame clones are kept and a portion is missing. The sample lists roughly 150,000 clones, approximately 70% seen once, with 5% to 6.5% in the top ten. This sample is drawn from a study of cytomegalovirus exposure and HLA in healthy donors. This CDR3 contains 13 residues. Germline assignment: CDR1 SSHAT and CDR2 FNYEAQ (reference sequence). Findings and limits, study-wide: Later analysis associated a missense DCLRE1C variant with TCR beta V- and J-gene trimming. In the analysis, some V segments, TRBV6-2 and TRBV6-3 included, were excluded as indistinguishable. Rare TCR sequences dominated, though some public TCRs recurred in many donors.

The rearrangement uses TRBV7-7 and TRBJ2-5; 7 bases are shared with TRBD1. This TCR was recovered from a woman between 18 and 29 years old in good health and CMV-seropositive. The sample taken for sequencing was PBMCs. The CDR3 DNA is TGTGCTAGCAGCTCGGGACAGAAAGAGACCCAGTACTTC. Translated: CASSSGQKETQYF.